The 32 T cell receptor beta chains presented below share a single source sample, sequenced in a study of technical replicates of blood from a handful of donors. The table came from immunoSEQ multiplex PCR; TCRdb's copy has only in-frame clones and leaves some out. The repertoire consists of about 56,000 clones, with 90% to 95% occurring once and the leading ten covering about 3%. Specimen: PBMCs. The source of these receptors is a human donor in good health. Some clones in this sample may be carry-over from other donors' samples.

This chain connects TRBV4-2 to TRBJ2-3; 10 nucleotides agree with TRBD2. Germline CDR1 reads LGHNA; CDR2 reads YNFKEQ. V trimming: 0 bases; J trimming: 5 bases; junction bases outside the gene matches: 5. This CDR3 is 16 amino acids long. CDR3 residues: CASSQESGRARDTQYF. The CDR3 DNA follows: TGTGCCAGCAGCCAAGAAAGCGGGAGGGCTAGAGATACGCAGTATTTT.

The genes are TRBV27 and TRBJ1-6; D may be TRBD1 (5 bases). Trimming shortened V by 3 bases and J by 8 bases, and 11 bases separated the two germline ends. The CDR3 is 14 residues long. CDR1 MNHEY and CDR2 SMNVEV come from the germline V gene (reference sequence). The CDR3 DNA reads as TGTGCCAGCAGTTTTTTAGGGGTTGATTCACCCCTCCACTTT. It codes for CASSFLGVDSPLHF.

In DNA form, the CDR3 reads TGTGCCAGCAGCTTTTCCCCTGGCGGCTACACCTTC. This translates into CASSFSPGGYTF. The V gene is TRBV5-6, the J gene TRBJ1-2; no definite D call. CDR1 and CDR2 (germline): SGHDT, YYEEEE. There are 12 residues in the CDR3. V was shortened by 2 bases and J by 8 bases, with 10 bases between the two germline ends.

This chain connects TRBV10-3 to TRBJ1-6, with 7 positions matching TRBD1. Trimming took 3 bases from V and 7 from J; bases not matched to a gene: 6. The CDR3 is made up of 15 amino acids. The germline gives CDR1 ENHRY, CDR2 SYGVKD. The CDR3: CAISEGYRGNSPLHF. Here the CDR3 DNA reads TGTGCCATCAGTGAAGGGTACAGGGGCAATTCACCCCTCCACTTT.

This chain uses TRBV23-1 with TRBJ2-2; D is possibly TRBD1 (6 bases). TRBV23-1 qualifies as an ORF whose function is uncertain. V lost 1 base and J lost 4, with 22 bases in between. The CDR3 consists of 19 residues. DNA of the CDR3: TGCGCCAGCAGTCAATGCCGGAGACAGGCGTGGTTCGGCACCGGGGAGCTGTTTTTT. This translates into CASSQCRRQAWFGTGELFF.

This rearrangement joins TRBV11-2 to TRBJ2-2; D may be TRBD2 (6 bases). This CDR3 has 17 amino acids. V lost 5 bases, J lost 4 bases, and 20 bases lay in between. Germline V gene data show CDR1 as SGHAT and CDR2 as FQNNGV. The CDR3 DNA sequence: TGTGCCAGCAGCCCAAATTGGGACTGGAAGGGCACCGGGGAGCTGTTTTTT. As protein: CASSPNWDWKGTGELFF.

The chain employs TRBV4-1 and TRBJ2-7; possible D gene TRBD2, 6 bases. The CDR3 extends over 15 amino acids. The germline V gene has CDR1 MGHRA and CDR2 YSYEKL. The germline V and J ends were trimmed by 5 bases and 2 bases, with 16 bases remaining between them. The CDR3 region is CASSTLAEGAYEQYF. The CDR3, as DNA: TGCGCCAGCAGCACCTTAGCGGAGGGCGCCTACGAGCAGTACTTC.

This clone occurred once. This chain connects TRBV2 to TRBJ2-1; D possibly corresponds to TRBD2 (6 bases). V was clipped by 7 bases and J by 12 bases, with 16 bases between them. The length of the CDR3 is 12 residues. Germline V lookup: CDR1 SNHLY, CDR2 FYNNEI. The CDR3 nucleotides are TGTGCCAGCAAGGAAGGGCCCGGGGGGCAGTTCTTC. Amino acid sequence: CASKEGPGGQFF.

The genes are TRBV2 and TRBJ2-3; a weak D match, TRBD2 (6 bases). The CDR3 extends over 14 amino acids. Germline V gene lookup returns CDR1 SNHLY and CDR2 FYNNEI. V was shortened by 3 bases and J by 1 base, with 8 bases between the two germline ends. The CDR3 loop reads CASSDGGGTDTQYF. Here the CDR3 DNA reads TGTGCCAGCAGTGACGGGGGTGGCACAGATACGCAGTATTTT. Variable domain in full (rest from reference TRBV2 and TRBJ2-3): EPEVTQTPSHQVTQMGQEVILRCVPISNHLYFYWYRQILGQKVEFLVSFYNNEISEKSEIFDDQFSVERPDGSNFTLKIRSTKLEDSAMYFCASSDGGGTDTQYFGPGTRLTVL.

This chain joins TRBV19 and TRBJ1-6, with 7 bases identical to TRBD1. The V gene end was trimmed by 10 bases and the J gene end by 3 bases; junction bases not matched to a gene: 6. The CDR3 runs 14 residues. The V gene's germline CDR1 is LNHDA and CDR2 SQIVND (reference sequence). DNA for the CDR3: TGTGCCAAAACGACAGGGCTCTATAATTCACCCCTCCACTTT. Its protein is CAKTTGLYNSPLHF.

The count of this clone is one. The chain combines TRBV19 with TRBJ1-6, with 10 bases matching TRBD1. This CDR3 spans 15 amino acids. V gave up 6 bases and J gave up 8 bases; unmatched junction bases: 7. Germline V gene sequence: CDR1 LNHDA, CDR2 SQIVND (reference sequence). The CDR3 coding sequence is TGTGCCAGTAGGCACACCGGGACAGGGGATTCACCCCTCCACTTT. This gives the protein CASRHTGTGDSPLHF.

This clone was counted a single time. The rearrangement links TRBV27 to TRBJ1-1; D gene unclear. V lost 6 bases and J 0 bases, leaving 14 bases between the germline ends. CDR3 length: 15 amino acids. Germline V gene lookup returns CDR1 MNHEY and CDR2 SMNVEV (reference sequence). This CDR3 reads CASSPEALMNTEAFF. The CDR3 region has the DNA TGTGCCAGCAGCCCCGAAGCACTGATGAACACTGAAGCTTTCTTT.

The chain couples TRBV18 to TRBJ2-7; D possibly corresponds to TRBD1 (5 bases). The length of the CDR3 is 15 residues. Germline lookup yields CDR1 KGHSH and CDR2 LQKENI. The germline V and J ends were trimmed by 5 bases and 1 base, with 15 bases remaining between them. CDR3 DNA: TGTGCCAGCTCAGCAACGATTGACAGTTCCTACGAGCAGTACTTC. Protein product: CASSATIDSSYEQYF.

The chain recombines TRBV4-1 with TRBJ2-7; 9 bases match TRBD1. Germline CDR1 reads MGHRA; CDR2 reads YSYEKL. Losses at the gene ends were 6 bases for V and 6 bases for J; bases not matched to a gene: 12. This CDR3 has 15 residues. The DNA for the CDR3 is TGCGCCAGCAGGACGGGGCCGGGACAGGGTGGCGAGCAGTACTTC. Translation: CASRTGPGQGGEQYF.

V is TRBV7-9 and J is TRBJ2-3; TRBD2 might be the D (6 bases). Germline CDR1 is SEHNR and CDR2 is FQNEAQ (reference sequence). The CDR3 is 12 amino acids. V shed 5 bases and J shed 7 bases, with 10 bases lying between them. CDR3 nucleotides: TGTGCCAGCAGCCCGGGACTTTATACGCAGTATTTT. The encoded protein is CASSPGLYTQYF.

V usage is TRBV5-4 and J usage is TRBJ2-3, with 7 positions matching TRBD1. Germline V gene data show CDR1 as SGHNT and CDR2 as YYREEE (reference sequence). After removal of 2 bases from V and 2 bases from J, the junction contained 2 bases not matched to a gene. This CDR3 is built from 14 residues. CDR3 residues: CASSFGQVTDTQYF. The CDR3 region has the DNA TGTGCCAGCAGCTTCGGACAGGTCACAGATACGCAGTATTTT.

The sample holds one count of this clone. V usage is TRBV9 and J usage is TRBJ2-3; D is perhaps TRBD2 (5 bases). Germline V gene lookup returns CDR1 SGDLS and CDR2 YYNGEE. V was clipped by 1 base and J by 4 bases, with 10 bases between them. The CDR3 consists of 14 residues. The CDR3 DNA follows: TGTGCCAGCAGCGTAAGACCCGGGGCAGATACGCAGTATTTT. It specifies CASSVRPGADTQYF.

V and J are TRBV6-1 and TRBJ1-1, with TRBD1 matching 7 bases. The V gene end was trimmed by 6 bases and the J gene end by 1 base; junction bases not matched to a gene: 2. The germline gives CDR1 MNHNS, CDR2 SASEGT. This CDR3 spans 13 amino acids. CDR3 in DNA: TGTGCCAGCAGGACAGGGACGAACACTGAAGCTTTCTTT. This translates into CASRTGTNTEAFF.

This clone was detected once. CDR3 protein: CASSDFGGPQPQHF. Written as DNA, the CDR3 is TGTGCCAGCTCAGACTTCGGGGGGCCTCAGCCCCAGCATTTT. This chain joins TRBV7-2 and TRBJ1-5; tentatively, D is TRBD1 (6 bases). V lost 8 bases and J 6 bases, leaving 17 bases between the germline ends. The CDR3 is made up of 14 amino acids. Germline V lookup: CDR1 SGHTA, CDR2 FQGNSA.

In its sample, this clone was seen many times. The V call is TRBV7-8, the J call TRBJ2-7; 9 bases match TRBD1. V was pared by 5 bases and J by 6 bases, with 14 bases of the junction left unmatched. In germline, CDR1 is SGHVS, CDR2 FQNEAQ. This CDR3 region has 16 residues. The DNA for the CDR3 is TGTGCCAGCAGCCCGTTCCCGGGACAGGGAAACATCGAGCAGTACTTC. The encoded protein is CASSPFPGQGNIEQYF.

The V gene is TRBV14, the J gene TRBJ2-7; TRBD2 matches 7 bases. V was pared by 4 bases and J by 2 bases, with 8 bases of the junction left unmatched. CDR3 length equals 15 residues. Germline V gene lookup returns CDR1 SGHDN and CDR2 FVKESK. The CDR3 protein is CASSPFLAETYEQYF. CDR3 DNA: TGTGCCAGCAGCCCCTTCCTAGCGGAAACCTACGAGCAGTACTTC.

The chain is built from TRBV13 and TRBJ2-7, with 10 bases matching TRBD2. V lost 4 bases and J lost 8; bases outside the gene matches: 11. The CDR3 consists of 15 residues. CDR1 PRHDT and CDR2 FYEKMQ come from the germline V gene (reference sequence). The CDR3 bases are TGTGCCAGCAGCTCTAATAGCGGGGGGCCTTCCCAGCAGTACTTC. It codes for CASSSNSGGPSQQYF.

The CDR3 DNA is TGTGCCAGCTCACCAGGGAGGGCCGAGAACACTGAAGCTTTCTTT. This codes for CASSPGRAENTEAFF. This sequence joins TRBV18 and TRBJ1-1, with D hard to call. CDR1 is KGHSH, CDR2 LQKENI, per germline. The CDR3 is made up of 15 amino acids. The V end lost 2 bases, the J end lost 1 base, and 11 bases lay between the germline ends. The whole variable domain, remainder taken from reference TRBV18 and TRBJ1-1, is NAGVMQNPRHLVRRRGQEARLRCSPMKGHSHVYWYRQLPEEGLKFMVYLQKENIIDESGMPKERFSAEFPKEGPSILRIQQVVRGDSAAYFCASSPGRAENTEAFFGQGTRLTVV.

V and J are TRBV7-9 and TRBJ2-7; TRBD1 matches at 9 bases. The CDR3 consists of 12 residues. Germline assignment: CDR1 SEHNR and CDR2 FQNEAQ (reference sequence). The J segment lost 3 bases and the V segment lost 10 bases, leaving 4 bases of the junction unmatched. CDR3 loop: CATGQGGYEQYF. CDR3 coding DNA: TGTGCCACGGGACAGGGCGGCTACGAGCAGTACTTC.

V is TRBV27 and J is TRBJ1-1; D is ambiguous. The CDR3 runs 15 residues. The V gene's germline CDR1 is MNHEY and CDR2 SMNVEV (reference sequence). With 3 bases removed from V and 1 base from J, the gap between germline ends came to 12 bases. As DNA, the CDR3 is TGTGCCAGCAGTTTGACACGAGCTAAGAACACTGAAGCTTTCTTT. The encoded protein is CASSLTRAKNTEAFF.

The CDR3 coding sequence is TGTGCCAGCAGCTTCGTCGAGGTGAACACTGAAGCTTTCTTT. It is translated as CASSFVEVNTEAFF. The V gene is TRBV7-2, the J gene TRBJ1-1; D gene uncertain. CDR1 and CDR2 (germline): SGHTA, FQGNSA. Trimming removed 3 bases from V and 0 bases from J, with 8 bases in between. The CDR3 totals 14 residues.

The chain carries TRBV9 and TRBJ2-6, with 9 positions matching TRBD1. Germline assignment: CDR1 SGDLS and CDR2 YYNGEE. V trimming: 0 bases; J trimming: 3 bases; junction bases outside the gene matches: 7. The CDR3 is made up of 18 amino acids. The CDR3 DNA reads TGTGCCAGCAGCGTAGGGGACAGGGCTGAGGGTGGGGCCAACGTCCTGACTTTC. It translates to CASSVGDRAEGGANVLTF.

The CDR3 region is CASSQEVQGPGSFYGYTF. CDR3 bases: TGTGCCAGCAGCCAAGAGGTCCAGGGGCCGGGGTCGTTTTATGGCTACACCTTC. J is TRBJ1-2 and V is TRBV4-2; a weak D match, TRBD1 (6 bases). Trimming cost V 0 bases and J 5 bases, with 22 bases left between them. The CDR3 consists of 18 residues. Germline assignment: CDR1 LGHNA and CDR2 YNFKEQ.

The gene calls are TRBV7-3 and TRBJ1-1, with unresolved D. Per the germline V gene, CDR1 is SGHTA and CDR2 is FQGTGA. V lost 6 bases and J 1 base, leaving 12 bases between the germline ends. The length of the CDR3 is 14 residues. For the CDR3, the DNA is TGTGCCAGCAGTCCCCACCGGGAGAACACTGAAGCTTTCTTT. This encodes CASSPHRENTEAFF.

V usage is TRBV2 and J usage is TRBJ1-4, with 7 bases that match TRBD1. This CDR3 comprises 14 residues. Germline V gene sequence: CDR1 SNHLY, CDR2 FYNNEI. V dropped 6 bases and J dropped 5; count of bases not matched to a gene: 6. CDR3 sequence (DNA): TGTGCCAGCAGACAGGACAGGCGGAATGAAAAACTGTTTTTT. Translated, it gives CASRQDRRNEKLFF.

The chain has TRBV5-4 and TRBJ2-7, with D maybe TRBD1 (5 bases). Germline V gives CDR1 SGHNT, CDR2 YYREEE (reference sequence). Trimming stripped 0 bases from V and 0 bases from J, with 13 bases between. This CDR3 is built from 16 residues. The CDR3 region is CASSLALGVHSYEQYF. The CDR3 nucleotides read TGTGCCAGCAGCTTGGCTTTAGGGGTACACTCCTACGAGCAGTACTTC. Supplemented by reference TRBV5-4 and TRBJ2-7, the full variable domain reads ETGVTQSPTHLIKTRGQQVTLRCSSQSGHNTVSWYQQALGQGPQFIFQYYREEENGRGNFPPRFSGLQFPNYSSELNVNALELDDSALYLCASSLALGVHSYEQYFGPGTRLTVT.

The chain couples TRBV30 to TRBJ2-1, with 9 bases matching TRBD1. The junction had 2 bases not matched to a gene; V was cut back by 4 bases and J by 7 bases. Germline CDR1 GTSNPN, CDR2 SVGIG (reference sequence). This CDR3 has 12 amino acids. The CDR3 bases are TGTGCCTGGACGACAGGGGGGAATGAGCAGTTCTTC. Its protein is CAWTTGGNEQFF.